The 19 T cell receptor beta chains given below trace back to one sample, sequenced in a study of glioma-infiltrating T cells. TCR alpha and beta CDR3 regions were amplified from RNA using iRepertoire nested multiplex PCR. TCRdb called the multiplex PCR reads again in MiXCR, with one record for every CDR3 protein. This table holds thousands of distinct CDR3 sequences, around 34% found once. The sequenced sample was glioma tissue, nonneoplastic brain tissue, or PBMCs (not recorded which). Receptors were obtained from a human donor with low-grade glioma or glioblastoma, undergoing nonglioma brain surgery, or in good health (not recorded which).

By sample fraction, this clonotype is medium-sized. The V and J genes are TRBV12-3 or TRBV12-4 and TRBJ1-1; tentatively, D is TRBD1 (5 bases). This CDR3 has 18 residues. V gave up 7 bases and J gave up 3 bases, with 27 bases separating them. Here the CDR3 DNA reads TGTGCCAGCATATACGACGCGGGGGGGACGAGCTCACACACTGAAGCTTTCTTT. Its translation is CASIYDAGGTSSHTEAFF.

This clonotype was detected ten times or more. The chain is built from TRBV19 and TRBJ1-5; no firm D call. CDR1 and CDR2 (germline): LNHDA, SQIVND (reference sequence). V lost 5 bases to trimming and J lost 4 bases, with 15 bases between them. This CDR3 comprises 15 residues. This CDR3 is CASSLFRVGNQPQHF. In nucleotides, the CDR3 is TGTGCCAGTAGTCTCTTCCGGGTTGGAAATCAGCCCCAGCATTTT. Using reference TRBV19 and TRBJ1-5 for the parts outside the CDR3, the full variable domain is DGGITQSPKYLFRKEGQNVTLSCEQNLNHDAMYWYRQDPGQGLRLIYYSQIVNDFQKGDIAEGYSVSREKKESFPLTVTSAQKNPTAFYLCASSLFRVGNQPQHFGDGTRLSIL.

On this clonotype itself: One base away lies a much larger clone, so this may be a sequencing read error. The rearrangement joins TRBV19 to TRBJ1-6; D is perhaps TRBD1 (6 bases). This CDR3 is 15 amino acids long. CDR1 is LNHDA, CDR2 SQIVND, per germline (reference sequence). The CDR3 spells CARRDGTLYNSPLHF. In nucleotides, the CDR3 is TGTGCCCGTAGAGACGGGACACTTTATAATTCACCCCTCCACTTT.

The V call is TRBV6-2 or TRBV6-3, the J call TRBJ2-5; maybe TRBD2 (5 bases). Trimming removed 4 bases at V and 1 base at J, with 10 bases between. CDR3 length equals 14 residues. Germline V lookup: CDR1 MNHEY, CDR2 SVGEGT. CDR3 DNA: TGTGCCAGCAGTTCCCTTCTAGCCCAAGAGACCCAGTACTTC. Translating gives CASSSLLAQETQYF.

This clonotype has at least ten counts. The rearrangement links TRBV2 to TRBJ2-6; 10 positions match TRBD1. The J segment lost 0 bases and the V segment lost 6 bases, leaving 8 bases of the junction unmatched. Germline V lookup: CDR1 SNHLY, CDR2 FYNNEI. The CDR3 totals 18 residues. CDR3 residues: CASRLLGTGVSGANVLTF. The DNA for the CDR3 is TGTGCCAGCAGGTTGTTGGGGACAGGGGTCTCTGGGGCCAACGTCCTGACTTTC.

The chain links TRBV12-3 or TRBV12-4 to TRBJ1-1; tentatively, D is TRBD1 (5 bases). V was pared by 5 bases and J by 11 bases, with 18 bases between. The CDR3 is made up of 13 amino acids. CDR3 in DNA: TGTGCCAGCAGTCGGGGGGTAGACACTTACGCTTTCTTT. Translation gives CASSRGVDTYAFF.

Turning to this clonotype: Relative to the germline gene, one junction end is altered; a read error may explain this. The chain has TRBV20-1 and TRBJ2-5; D possibly corresponds to TRBD2 (5 bases). Germline CDR1 and CDR2: DFQATT and SNEGSKA (reference sequence). The CDR3 is made up of 13 amino acids. The CDR3 sequence: CRASGRAHETQSF. The CDR3 DNA is TGCAGGGCGAGTGGGCGGGCCCACGAGACCCAGTCCTTC.

In its sample, this clonotype is large. The genes are TRBV20-1 and TRBJ1-6, with D unclear. Germline-derived CDR1 and CDR2 are DFQATT and SNEGSKA (reference sequence). This CDR3 is 14 amino acids long. The V and J ends lost 0 bases and 8 bases respectively, with 11 bases between them. The CDR3: CSARDLKSYSPLHF. The DNA of the CDR3 is TGCAGTGCTAGAGATCTGAAGTCCTATTCACCCCTCCACTTT.

This clonotype is categorized as medium-sized (0.01 to 0.1%). V is TRBV24-1 and J is TRBJ2-7, with a tentative D call TRBD1 (5 bases). Germline V gives CDR1 KGHDR, CDR2 SFDVKD. The CDR3 length is 12 residues. Deletions cut 4 bases from V and 5 bases from J, with 8 bases between. DNA for the CDR3: TGTGCCACCAGTGACGACAGAAACGAGCAGTACTTC. Encoded protein: CATSDDRNEQYF.

This clonotype is deemed medium-sized. The V gene is TRBV7-2, the J gene TRBJ1-2; TRBD1 matches 8 bases. The length of the CDR3 is 15 residues. Losses at the gene ends were 0 bases for V and 6 bases for J; bases not matched to a gene: 6. Looked up from germline, CDR1 is SGHTA and CDR2 is FQGNSA. The CDR3 DNA reads as TGTGCCAGCAGCTTAGCGTGGACAGGGCGGAATGGCTACACCTTC. This gives the protein CASSLAWTGRNGYTF.

V usage is TRBV19 and J usage is TRBJ1-3; the D gene is possibly TRBD1 (5 bases). The V gene's germline CDR1 is LNHDA and CDR2 SQIVND (reference sequence). The CDR3 loop spans 14 amino acids. Trimming removed 10 bases at V and 7 bases at J, with 20 bases between. The CDR3 reads CAIRPTVGSNTIYF. In nucleotides, the CDR3 is TGTGCCATTAGGCCGACAGTGGGGTCGAACACCATATATTTT.

This clonotype is judged medium-sized. V usage is TRBV6-6 and J usage is TRBJ1-5; unclear D gene. V lost 2 bases, J lost 3 bases, and 20 bases lay in between. Germline V gene lookup returns CDR1 MNHNY and CDR2 SVGAGI (reference sequence). The CDR3 is 18 amino acids. In DNA form, the CDR3 reads TGTGCCAGCAGTTACGGGCCCGTGGTCCCCGAGGACAATCAGCCCCAGCATTTT. Amino acids: CASSYGPVVPEDNQPQHF.

The chain is built from TRBV6-1 and TRBJ2-1, with D uncertain. Germline CDR1 MNHNS, CDR2 SASEGT. The CDR3 runs 10 residues. The CDR3 spells CASRRDEQFF. CDR3 nucleotide sequence: TGTGCAAGCCGTAGGGATGAGCAGTTCTTC.

A remark on this clonotype: Sequence at one end of the junction differs from germline and may be a read error. The V and J genes are TRBV4-1 and TRBJ2-3; no firm D call. CDR1 and CDR2 (germline): MGHRA, YSYEKL. The CDR3 consists of 17 residues. CDR3 amino acids: CASSQGPMGSGTDRQYF. The CDR3, as DNA: TGCGCCAGCAGCCAAGGACCGATGGGGTCGGGCACAGATAGGCAGTATTTT.

This clonotype is medium-sized in the sample. This sequence joins TRBV12-3 or TRBV12-4 and TRBJ1-6; 7 positions match TRBD1. V shed 6 bases, J shed 10 bases, and the junction held 12 bases outside the gene matches. The CDR3 has 15 residues. The CDR3 spells CASRATGVRESPLHF. CDR3 nucleotide sequence: TGTGCCAGCAGGGCTACAGGGGTACGGGAATCACCCCTCCACTTT.

This clonotype was observed a single time. The rearrangement joins TRBV12-3 or TRBV12-4 to TRBJ1-1, with 7 positions matching TRBD1. The CDR3 covers 14 residues. The CDR3 DNA follows: TGTGTTAGCAGTTTGGACAGGTGGAACACTGAAGCTTTCTTT. Translation: CVSSLDRWNTEAFF.

The chain carries TRBV20-1 and TRBJ1-4, with D perhaps matching TRBD1 (6 bases). Germline values: CDR1 DFQATT, CDR2 SNEGSKA (reference sequence). V lost 5 bases and J lost 3, with 13 bases in between. The CDR3 has 14 residues. The CDR3 loop reads CSARQGKANEKLFF. The CDR3 DNA is TGCAGTGCTCGGCAGGGGAAGGCTAATGAAAAACTGTTTTTT.

This clonotype was detected ten times or more. The gene calls are TRBV4-3 and TRBJ1-1; D not certain. V lost 4 bases and J lost 4, with 16 bases in between. Germline loops: CDR1 LGHNA, CDR2 YSLEER. The CDR3 has 15 amino acids. CDR3 nucleotides: TGCGCCAGCAGCCTGGAATACCCAAAGGGCACTGAAGCTTTCTTT. This sequence encodes CASSLEYPKGTEAFF.

As for this clonotype: The junction departs from the called germline gene at one end, perhaps through a read error. This sequence joins TRBV29-1 and TRBJ2-5; D possibly corresponds to TRBD2 (5 bases). Germline CDR1 SQVTM, CDR2 ANQGSEA. This CDR3 is built from 11 residues. CDR3 bases: TGCAGAGTTGAGACTGGGAGTGACCCTGCCTTC. This codes for CRVETGSDPAF.